This T cell receptor beta chain emerged from a study of cytomegalovirus exposure and HLA in healthy donors listed by TCRdb under 2017. As for the study more broadly: According to an earlier analysis of 450 to 650 of the donors, 150 million to 200 million T cells yielded over 90 million unique TCR beta sequences and 276 Gb of sequence data. Roughly 300 gigabases of sequencing data and about 92 million unique TCR sequences made up an early release that covered approximately 650 HLA-typed donors. Among the approximately 430 genotyped donors, 75% to 90% belonged to the genetic ancestry cluster associated with self-reported Caucasian donors. The study aimed to test whether cataloging public T cell receptors could reveal signatures of past pathogen exposure. The study used immunosequencing to profile the T cell repertoires of 670 or so subjects and linked those repertoires to cytomegalovirus serostatus. Along with the roughly 670-subject first cohort, a separate validation cohort of over a hundred different subjects was used. High-throughput TCR immunosequencing, statistical association of individual TCRs with disease status, and machine learning were combined to predict cytomegalovirus infection status. To study patterns of TCR occurrence, a later analysis re-analyzed previously published TCR beta repertoires from more than 550 donors and added high-resolution HLA genotyping. In the later analysis, no new phenotypic data were used to find candidate immune exposures; instead, reliance was placed on TCR beta sequences and their occurrence across donors. An earlier analysis of 587 of the donors used high-throughput TCR beta sequencing to judge whether each TCR beta V gene segment behaved as functional or pseudogenic. Alongside the repertoire data, information on donor age, sex, ethnicity and CMV serostatus was compiled. A later genetic analysis used genome-wide SNP genotypes for about three fifths of the 666 donors, treating that subset as a discovery cohort. Every discovery cohort repertoire had been produced on one sequencing platform. HLA typing covered class I and class II loci at four-digit resolution. Typing coverage differed by locus: A, B, C, DRB1 and DQB1 were typed in about 620-640 donors, DQA1 in roughly 510, DPA1 in 606, and DPB1 in around 440. Because of strong linkage in the cohort, five DR-DQ haplotypes were treated as single units for association and clustering. Among a few hundred genotyped donors of the cohort, an average of about 240,000 unique TCR beta nucleotide sequences were sequenced per donor, roughly a sixth of them non-productive. Paper-wide results and their limitations: According to a later analysis, most CMV-associated TCR beta chains appeared to be HLA-restricted, and the HLA associations seemed to be driven largely by CMV exposure. It was suggested by the authors that the approach could potentially be generalized to other disease states and immunological phenotypes. V-gene and J-gene trimming of TCR beta chains was associated with a missense DCLRE1C variant in a later genetic analysis, and the association was replicated in an independent cohort. In both the original and validation cohorts, the classifier was reported to diagnose cytomegalovirus status with high specificity and sensitivity. The cohort was sequenced for TCR beta chains only, and without alpha or paired-chain data the features that could be detected were limited. Several of the top co-occurrence clusters appeared to be linked to parvovirus B19, influenza, CMV and Epstein-Barr virus, according to a later analysis. A further reported finding was that TCR beta sequences accurately predicted the HLA-A and HLA-B alleles for most subjects in the first cohort. Most TCR sequences were observed very rarely across donors, whereas some public TCRs were present in many individuals. Compared with the roughly 670-donor mean, donors in an Asian-associated ancestry cluster had fewer N-insertions in productive TCRs, according to a later genetic analysis. In vitro tests confirmed that a few of the cytomegalovirus-associated TCR beta chains recognize cytomegalovirus antigens. The 87-base-pair reads could not distinguish some IMGT-functional V segments, including TRBV6-2 and TRBV6-3, so those segments were excluded. In the study, around 150 TCR beta chains were listed as associated with cytomegalovirus. Compared with equally common non-associated chains, HLA-associated TCR beta chains in a later analysis were more clonally expanded and had lower generation probabilities. For the cohort, immune exposure information was limited to CMV serostatus. Roughly uniform sequencing depth across donors was assumed in presence/absence analyses, although this assumption may not hold. Correlated functional status among segregating V segments might reflect linkage disequilibrium, but an unknown experimental factor could not be ruled out. The earlier analysis of about 600 of the donors excluded some 15 rarely observed V segments, including chromosome 9 orphons, because counts were too low. Assigning TCR associations to individual alleles was difficult when HLA alleles, especially DR and DQ, strongly co-occurred. A cluster of highly shared sequence variants was judged likely to be a technical artifact of the sequencing pipeline. Because HLA typing was missing for some donors at each locus, association tests included only the typed subset. Broadly in line with IMGT annotations, most TCR beta V segments showed up in productive rearrangements about 90% or about 30% of the time in an earlier analysis of 587 of the donors. In a later analysis, the rate of TCR association differed among HLA loci, with DRB1 alleles having the most associated TCRs and HLA-C alleles having the fewest. A later analysis associated 16,951 TCR beta sequences with specific HLA alleles at a false discovery rate of 0.05.

Of note for this clone: Its antigen is currently not known. No base qualities exist here, and no much larger clone lies one base off it.

The cohort comprised some 730 healthy bone marrow donors. At the time of sampling, every cohort member was nominally healthy, though immune exposures that went unrecorded were likely present. The donor tested CMV seropositive and was one of the 289 seropositive cohort members. A peripheral blood sample was provided by each donor, and peripheral blood mononuclear cells were used for TCR beta sequencing. The Qiagen DNeasy Blood Extraction Kit was used to extract genomic DNA from the blood cell samples. Trimming accounts for 6 bases at V and 4 bases at J, while the number of junction bases matched to no gene is 7. The CDR3 runs 15 residues from the cysteine to the phenylalanine. Only CDR3 DNA is held: 45 bases, read in frame from base 1. CDR1 and CDR2 were assigned from the germline V gene as MNHNS and SASEGT. The library relied on the immunoSEQ multiplex PCR assay. The multiplex PCR relied on a mix of 60 forward primers for TCR Vbeta segments and 13 reverse primers for TCR Jbeta segments. Amplification of the CDR3 region of rearranged TCR beta genes was performed with a multiplex PCR assay on genomic DNA. Amplified TCR beta libraries were sequenced as 87-base-pair reads on the Illumina HiSeq System. As for the original processing: A later analysis counted approximately 76 million unique TCR beta chains across the 500 to 850 repertoires, and 9 million to 14 million of these chains were shared by at least two donors. To remove PCR and sequencing errors, raw reads were error-corrected and collapsed into unique sequences using a nearest-neighbor algorithm that merged closely related sequences. To assign V, D and J gene segments, CDR3 sequences were aligned to IMGT reference sequences. For a sequence to be retained, at least a six-nucleotide match to both a V gene segment and a J gene segment was required. A rearrangement was called productive if the CDR3 had no stop codons and remained in frame with V and J, and every other rearrangement was called non-productive. CDR3 was defined according to IMGT convention as the region running from the second conserved V-encoded cysteine to the conserved J-encoded phenylalanine. Sequences without an unambiguous match to a single V gene segment were excluded from the earlier analysis of about 600 of the donors. In an earlier analysis of a few hundred of the donors, a V segment was called functional when productive rearrangements were above 56.7%, and segregating when the standard deviation between donors exceeded 5%. A statistical classification framework was developed to diagnose cytomegalovirus status using the catalog of TCR beta chain sequences. V and J gene assignment, in a later analysis, came from comparing TCR nucleotide sequences with IMGT/GENE-DB human TR gene sequences. In a later analysis, CDR3 sequences and most-parsimonious VDJ recombination scenarios were assigned using the TCRdist pipeline. A later analysis defined each TCR beta chain by its CDR3 amino acid sequence plus V-gene family, and excluded reads lacking a unique V-gene family. As a way to deal with suspected cross-contamination and a sequencing artifact, a later analysis dropped 640 or so nucleotide sequences that were highly shared and had low generation probability. In a later analysis, a clonal expansion index was calculated for each public chain from normalized within-repertoire ranks of inferred template counts. In a later analysis, generation probabilities were computed with a VDJ recombination model fitted to out-of-frame rearrangements, and the resulting probabilities were checked against IGoR. Hypergeometric tests were used in a later analysis to score TCR-TCR, TCR-HLA and TCR-CMV co-occurrence, with a repertoire-size bias correction applied to the TCR pairs. A later analysis estimated false discovery rates by permuting HLA or CMV assignments 20 times. In a later analysis, co-occurring TCRs were grouped using DBSCAN, with TCRdist sequence similarity added in when clustering inside HLA-allele-positive subsets. Repertoires with fewer than 30,000 or more than 120,000 public chains were left out of co-occurrence clustering, as were five repertoires with anomalous nucleotide sharing. Imported from immuneACCESS, the table was reduced by TCRdb to in-frame sequences with V and J called. These copies leave out some clones; in studies compared against another copy, an unresolved V gene accounts for under half, and the cause of the remainder is not known. V and J calls and clone size are given by that table; D and trimming were obtained from the DNA. Within this sample are approximately 150,000 clones, with around three quarters of them counted one time only. The ten largest make up less than 4.5% of the sample.

The chain is made from TRBV6-1 and TRBJ2-5; the junction holds 11 bases that match TRBD2. Sequenced sample: PBMCs. The TCR comes from a man aged 25-45 years in good health and CMV-seropositive. For the CDR3, the sequence is CASRALAGGRETQYF. The DNA is as follows: TGTGCCAGCAGGGCGCTAGCGGGGGGAAGAGAGACCCAGTACTTC.